The next 17 T cell receptor beta chains were all read from a single sample in a study of siplizumab effects on memory and regulatory T cells. Produced via immunoSEQ multiplex PCR; TCRdb's table is partial and in-frame only. The sample carries roughly 120,000 clones, roughly 92% recorded once. The source material was CD4+ T cells sorted from blood. The receptor set was obtained from a human donor in good health.

DNA of the CDR3: TGTGCCTGGGTCAATCATGCGGGATGGGTAGATACGCAGTATTTT. Amino acids: CAWVNHAGWVDTQYF. The rearrangement links TRBV30 to TRBJ2-3; D is possibly TRBD2 (6 bases). The CDR3 has 15 residues. Trimming left V 5 bases short and J 5 bases short, with 20 bases between. From germline, CDR1 is GTSNPN and CDR2 SVGIG (reference sequence).

This sequence joins TRBV4-1 and TRBJ2-1, with D perhaps TRBD1 or TRBD2 (6 bases each). Per germline, CDR1 MGHRA and CDR2 YSYEKL. The germline V and J ends were trimmed by 3 bases and 8 bases, with 14 bases remaining between them. The CDR3 runs to 14 residues. CDR3 in DNA: TGCGCCAGCAGCCAGCTGGGGGGCTCGGATGAGCAGTTCTTC. Translation: CASSQLGGSDEQFF.

The chain employs TRBV10-3 and TRBJ2-5, with D tentatively TRBD1 (6 bases). The DNA end favors TRBJ2-7, so the J call may be wrong. Germline-derived CDR1 and CDR2 are ENHRY and SYGVKD. The CDR3 has 14 amino acids. The CDR3 DNA sequence: TGTGCCATCAATTCTGTACAGGGCAGCTACGAGCAGTACTTC. Protein product: CAINSVQGSYEQYF.

The rearrangement links TRBV5-1 to TRBJ1-1; maybe TRBD1 (5 bases). Germline-derived CDR1 and CDR2 are SGHRS and YFSETQ. This CDR3 is 15 amino acids long. Trimming removed 2 bases from V and 2 bases from J, with 13 bases in between. The CDR3 spells CASSFGGGENTEAFF. In DNA form, the CDR3 reads TGCGCCAGCAGCTTTGGTGGGGGTGAAAACACTGAAGCTTTCTTT.

V usage is TRBV5-6 and J usage is TRBJ1-2; TRBD1 aligns across 7 bases. CDR3 size: 16 residues. V was pared by 1 base and J by 8 bases, with 14 bases of the junction left unmatched. Germline values: CDR1 SGHDT, CDR2 YYEEEE. The CDR3 loop reads CASSLKDREISLGYTF. DNA of the CDR3: TGTGCCAGCAGCTTGAAAGACAGGGAGATTAGTTTGGGCTACACCTTC. Combining the CDR3 with reference TRBV5-6 and TRBJ1-2 gives the whole variable domain DAGVTQSPTHLIKTRGQQVTLRCSPKSGHDTVSWYQQALGQGPQFIFQYYEEEERQRGNFPDRFSGHQFPNYSSELNVNALLLGDSALYLCASSLKDREISLGYTFGSGTRLTVV.

In this sample, this clone turned up once. The rearrangement uses TRBV5-1 and TRBJ1-2; no clear D gene. The CDR3 sequence is 14 residues long. CDR1 and CDR2 (germline): SGHRS, YFSETQ. Trimming removed 0 bases at V and 2 bases at J, with 8 bases between. The CDR3 DNA follows: TGCGCCAGCAGCTTGGACAGCCTAAACTATGGCTACACCTTC. It codes for CASSLDSLNYGYTF.

This sequence joins TRBV10-3 and TRBJ2-7; D possibly corresponds to TRBD2 (6 bases). The CDR3 has 15 residues. Germline values: CDR1 ENHRY, CDR2 SYGVKD. Deletions cut 0 bases from V and 3 bases from J, with 12 bases between. The CDR3 loop reads CAISESTRAYYEQYF. The CDR3, as DNA: TGTGCCATCAGTGAGTCGACTAGGGCATACTACGAGCAGTACTTC.

The chain links TRBV10-1 to TRBJ1-3, with D possibly matching TRBD1 (5 bases). CDR3 length: 17 residues. Germline-derived CDR1 and CDR2 are WNHNN and SYGVQD (reference sequence). Trimming took off 6 bases at V and 0 bases at J, with 18 bases between the two ends. In DNA form, the CDR3 reads TGCGCCAGCAGCGCACCGGGACCCCCAAGCTCTGGAAACACCATATATTTT. Its protein is CASSAPGPPSSGNTIYF.

The CDR3 reads CSVVQAGRRYNEQFF. DNA for the CDR3: TGCAGCGTTGTACAGGCGGGACGCCGATACAATGAGCAGTTCTTC. The V gene is TRBV29-1, the J gene TRBJ2-1; D is possibly TRBD2 (6 bases). CDR1 is SQVTM, CDR2 ANQGSEA, per germline. This CDR3 is built from 15 residues. V was trimmed by 4 bases and J by 4 bases, leaving 17 bases between them.

The CDR3 loop is CASSYSIAEGAYEQYF. DNA of the CDR3: TGTGCCAGCAGCTACTCCATAGCGGAGGGGGCCTACGAGCAGTACTTC. The chain has TRBV7-2 and TRBJ2-7; D assignment may be TRBD1 or TRBD2 (6 bases each). Germline V gene lookup returns CDR1 SGHTA and CDR2 FQGNSA. This CDR3 is 16 amino acids long. The germline V and J ends were trimmed by 4 bases and 2 bases, with 18 bases remaining between them.

This rearrangement joins TRBV14 to TRBJ2-2; 7 positions match TRBD2. The ends lost 6 bases at V and 2 bases at J; junction bases unmatched: 6. Germline values: CDR1 SGHDN, CDR2 FVKESK. The CDR3 consists of 15 residues. CDR3 residues: CASRRAGLNTGELFF. The CDR3 DNA is TGTGCCAGCAGGAGAGCGGGGCTCAACACCGGGGAGCTGTTTTTT.

The chain joins TRBV6-1 to TRBJ1-4, with D possibly TRBD1 on 5 matching bases. Trimming took 0 bases from V and 7 from J, leaving 9 bases between them. This CDR3 spans 14 amino acids. Germline-derived CDR1 and CDR2 are MNHNS and SASEGT. CDR3 bases: TGTGCCAGCAGTGAAGCTTGGGGGGGTGAAAAACTGTTTTTT. Translated: CASSEAWGGEKLFF.

This clone was seen a single time. The chain employs TRBV10-3 and TRBJ2-1, with 12 positions matching TRBD2. The length of the CDR3 is 16 residues. Germline V lookup: CDR1 ENHRY, CDR2 SYGVKD. V gave up 5 bases and J gave up 8 bases; unmatched junction bases: 10. CDR3 region: CAISPLTSGGTHEQFF. The CDR3 DNA is TGTGCCATCAGTCCTCTTACTAGCGGGGGGACTCATGAGCAGTTCTTC.

V gene TRBV5-1 combines with J gene TRBJ2-1; 8 bases fit TRBD2. The germline CDR1 and CDR2 sequences are SGHRS and YFSETQ. Germline trimming cut 3 bases from V and 6 bases from J; bases unmatched to any gene: 2. The CDR3 is 13 residues long. This CDR3 is CASSSGLVNEQFF. The DNA of the CDR3 is TGCGCCAGCAGCTCGGGACTAGTCAATGAGCAGTTCTTC.

The gene calls are TRBV19 and TRBJ2-2; TRBD1 or TRBD2 may be the D gene (6 bases each). Trimming removed 4 bases from V and 5 bases from J, with 11 bases in between. The CDR3 extends over 14 amino acids. Looked up from germline, CDR1 is LNHDA and CDR2 is SQIVND (reference sequence). DNA of the CDR3: TGTGCCAGTAGTACCGTAGGGGGGACCGGGGAGCTGTTTTTT. Translating gives CASSTVGGTGELFF.

The V call is TRBV11-2, the J call TRBJ2-3, with D possibly TRBD2 on 6 matching bases. The germline V gene has CDR1 SGHAT and CDR2 FQNNGV. The V and J ends lost 0 bases and 4 bases respectively, with 8 bases between them. This CDR3 comprises 14 residues. In DNA form, the CDR3 reads TGTGCCAGCAGCTTAGATTGGGGGGCAGATACGCAGTATTTT. Its protein is CASSLDWGADTQYF.

The chain combines TRBV7-2 with TRBJ2-3; 14 positions match TRBD2. CDR3 size: 15 residues. V shed 5 bases and J 5 bases; nucleotides not matched to a gene: 3. The germline CDR1 and CDR2 sequences are SGHTA and FQGNSA. The CDR3 here is CASSRLAGGVDTQYF. As DNA, the CDR3 is TGTGCCAGCAGCAGACTAGCGGGAGGGGTAGATACGCAGTATTTT.